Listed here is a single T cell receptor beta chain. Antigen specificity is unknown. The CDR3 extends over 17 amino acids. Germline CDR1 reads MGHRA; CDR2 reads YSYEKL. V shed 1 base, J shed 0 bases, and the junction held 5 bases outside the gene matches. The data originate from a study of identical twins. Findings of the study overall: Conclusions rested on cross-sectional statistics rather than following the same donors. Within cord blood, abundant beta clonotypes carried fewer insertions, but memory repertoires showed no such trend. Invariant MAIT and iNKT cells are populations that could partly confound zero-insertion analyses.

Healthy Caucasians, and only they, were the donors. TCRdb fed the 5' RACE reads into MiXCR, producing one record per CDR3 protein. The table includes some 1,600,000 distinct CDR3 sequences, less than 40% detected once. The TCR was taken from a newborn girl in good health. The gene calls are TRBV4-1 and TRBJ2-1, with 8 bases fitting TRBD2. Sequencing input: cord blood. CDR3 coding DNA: TGCGCCAGCAGCCAAGCGCTAGCGGGCCGCTCCTACAATGAGCAGTTCTTC. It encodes CASSQALAGRSYNEQFF.